This TCR beta chain was identified during a study of PD-1 blockade in classical Hodgkin lymphoma. Broader study findings: As was reported, newly diagnosed patients showed lower baseline TCR diversity than healthy donors did. Baseline diversity in complete responders resembled that of newly diagnosed patients.

The CDR3 covers 14 residues. Deletions cut 6 bases from V and 5 bases from J, with 16 bases between. Germline CDR1 and CDR2: ENHRY and SYGVKD. TCRdb's table, derived via immunoSEQ multiplex PCR, lists solely in-frame clones and lacks some. The sample carries over 85,000 clones, about nine tenths recorded once. Time point noted: cycle 4 day 1 (C4D1), after about 6 weeks of nivolumab. Autologous stem cell transplantation was followed by relapse in every patient, and brentuximab vedotin exposure varied. Regarding this clone: As yet, its antigen is unknown.

This clonotype originated in a human donor with classical Hodgkin lymphoma. The chain employs TRBV10-3 and TRBJ2-5; D is unresolved. The sample here was peripheral blood mononuclear cells (PBMCs), taken before the fourth cycle of nivolumab. CDR3 sequence: CAISESGSWETQYF. As DNA, the CDR3 is TGTGCCATCAGCGAAAGTGGATCGTGGGAGACCCAGTACTTC.